This TCR beta chain stems from a study of post-analysis software for immune sequencing data. Study information: Recorded disease courses covered relapsing-remitting, secondary progressive and progressive-relapsing multiple sclerosis. Some patients had no subtype annotation. Findings of the study overall: When the samples were clustered directly with F measure, those that had been prepared in the same batch showed strong co-clustering. Controls showed lower frequencies than patients for four to six TRBV segments, and TRBV5-6, TRBV5-1 and TRBV20-1 were among these.

CDR3 length equals 13 residues. Trimming shortened V by 0 bases and J by 4 bases, and 7 bases separated the two germline ends. Per germline, CDR1 SGDLS and CDR2 YYNGEE. This clonotype was observed a handful of times. The target antigen is unknown. The authors incorporated unique molecular identifiers into the TCR beta cDNA libraries. A population of roughly 0.95 to 10 million T cells gave rise to roughly 0.5 million cDNA molecules. TCRdb re-called the PCR reads through MiXCR, storing one row per CDR3 protein. The sample holds 650,000 to 850,000 distinct CDR3 sequences, approximately 57% seen once. Input material: blood. The chain uses TRBV9 and TRBJ2-5, with unresolved D. The clonotype originates from a girl aged 5 to 17 with multiple sclerosis. CDR3 protein: CASSVGPGETQYF. The CDR3 coding sequence is TGTGCCAGCAGCGTAGGCCCAGGAGAGACCCAGTACTTC.